These 19 T cell receptor beta chains were sequenced from one sample in a study of T-cell memory formation after mild COVID-19. TCRdb reprocessed the 5' RACE reads via MiXCR and lists one record per CDR3 protein. The sample has about 340,000 distinct CDR3 sequences; 10% to 15% are singletons. The sample comprised PBMCs or a T cell subset sorted from them (not recorded which). The receptors here all came from a man between 18 and 35 years old who had mild COVID-19 (a few samples of this study predate the infection). Cell type and time point are not known.

The chain joins TRBV4-2 to TRBJ2-2; 9 bases line up with TRBD1. The V and J ends lost 4 bases and 6 bases, in that order; junction bases with no gene match: 9. The CDR3 totals 16 residues. Germline V CDR1 and CDR2: LGHNA, YNFKEQ. CDR3 sequence (DNA): TGTGCCAGCAGCCCTGTTGGGACAGGGACGGCCGGGGAGCTGTTTTTT. Translated: CASSPVGTGTAGELFF.

The genes are TRBV5-1 and TRBJ2-5; D perhaps matches TRBD1 (6 bases). The germline V gene encodes CDR1 SGHRS and CDR2 YFSETQ. V gave up 0 bases and J gave up 3 bases, with 9 bases separating them. The CDR3 extends over 14 amino acids. The CDR3 bases are TGCGCCAGCAGCTTGGACCAGGGGAAAGAGACCCAGTACTTC. Translating gives CASSLDQGKETQYF.

This clonotype was detected many times. V and J are TRBV7-2 and TRBJ2-7, with 12 bases identical to TRBD2. This CDR3 has 17 amino acids. Per the germline V gene, CDR1 is SGHTA and CDR2 is FQGNSA. J was trimmed by 2 bases and V by 6 bases; bases with no gene match: 11. CDR3 amino acids: CASSWGLAGLIPYEQYF. In DNA form, the CDR3 reads TGTGCCAGCAGTTGGGGACTAGCGGGCCTTATCCCCTACGAGCAGTACTTC. Based on the CDR3 plus reference TRBV7-2 and TRBJ2-7, the full variable domain is GAGVSQSPSNKVTEKGKDVELRCDPISGHTALYWYRQSLGQGLEFLIYFQGNSAPDKSGLPSDRFSAERTGGSVSTLTIQRTQQEDSAVYLCASSWGLAGLIPYEQYFGPGTRLTVT.

The genes are TRBV5-1 and TRBJ2-1; maybe TRBD1 (5 bases). The V gene's germline CDR1 is SGHRS and CDR2 YFSETQ. The CDR3 length is 16 residues. Trimming took 4 bases from V and 2 from J, leaving 16 bases between them. The CDR3 DNA reads TGCGCCAGCAGCCTCGCAGGGATGGGGACCTACAATGAGCAGTTCTTC. It specifies CASSLAGMGTYNEQFF.

The chain uses TRBV4-2 and TRBJ1-4; D gene ambiguous. The germline V gene encodes CDR1 LGHNA and CDR2 YNFKEQ. The CDR3 totals 15 residues. Trimming took 0 bases from V and 2 from J, leaving 7 bases between them. For the CDR3, the DNA is TGTGCCAGCAGCCAAGAGGGCGGGACTAATGAAAAACTGTTTTTT. This gives the protein CASSQEGGTNEKLFF.

This clonotype has ten or more counts. The chain couples TRBV12-3 or TRBV12-4 to TRBJ1-5; tentative D call: TRBD1 (5 bases). The ends were cut back, 8 bases at V and 4 bases at J, with 12 bases in the middle. The CDR3 has 13 residues. CDR3 loop: CASGTRTNQPQHF. CDR3 nucleotides: TGTGCCAGCGGGACCCGAACGAATCAGCCCCAGCATTTT.

The J gene is TRBJ1-3, the V gene TRBV10-3, with D maybe TRBD1 (6 bases). The CDR3 is made up of 14 amino acids. Germline V CDR1 and CDR2: ENHRY, SYGVKD. Between the trimmed V and J ends, which lost 11 bases and 0 bases, there was a span of 14 bases. The CDR3 DNA reads TGTGCCTCCGGGGGCAGGAGCTCTGGAAACACCATATATTTT. This codes for CASGGRSSGNTIYF.

The V call is TRBV9, the J call TRBJ1-2; no firm D call. This CDR3 is built from 12 residues. Per the germline V gene, CDR1 is SGDLS and CDR2 is YYNGEE. The germline V and J ends were trimmed by 7 bases and 2 bases, with 9 bases remaining between them. The DNA for the CDR3 is TGTGCCAGCGGGCAGGAGAACTATGGCTACACCTTC. Protein: CASGQENYGYTF. Full variable domain (remainder filled in from reference TRBV9 and TRBJ1-2): DSGVTQTPKHLITATGQRVTLRCSPRSGDLSVYWYQQSLDQGLQFLIQYYNGEERAKGNILERFSAQQFPDLHSELNLSSLELGDSALYFCASGQENYGYTFGSGTRLTVV.

This chain joins TRBV27 and TRBJ1-3; unclear D gene. The germline CDR1 and CDR2 sequences are MNHEY and SMNVEV (reference sequence). The CDR3 contains 16 residues. Trimming took off 10 bases at V and 6 bases at J, with 25 bases between the two ends. The DNA for the CDR3 is TGTGCCACCGGACGGGAGAGTCCTGCTCTGGAAAACACCATATATTTT. As protein: CATGRESPALENTIYF.

The rearrangement joins TRBV7-9 to TRBJ2-1; 12 nucleotides line up with TRBD2. The CDR3 totals 15 residues. After removal of 6 bases from V and 9 bases from J, the junction contained 9 bases not matched to a gene. Looked up from germline, CDR1 is SEHNR and CDR2 is FQNEAQ (reference sequence). The CDR3 loop reads CASRLTSGGISEQFF. Here the CDR3 DNA reads TGTGCCAGCAGACTCACTAGCGGGGGGATCAGTGAGCAGTTCTTC.

This clonotype was observed a handful of times. The V and J genes are TRBV6-2 or TRBV6-3 and TRBJ2-1; 8 nucleotides match TRBD1. This CDR3 comprises 13 residues. The V segment lost 9 bases and the J segment 4 bases; nucleotides outside the gene matches: 5. Germline-derived CDR1 and CDR2 are MNHEY and SVGEGT. CDR3 DNA sequence: TGTGCCAGTAGACAGGGGAAATACAATGAGCAGTTCTTC. Translation: CASRQGKYNEQFF.

In this sample, this clonotype turned up a few times. V is TRBV7-3 and J is TRBJ2-2; a possible D gene is TRBD1 (5 bases). CDR3 length equals 16 residues. V dropped 2 bases and J dropped 1 base, with 11 bases sitting between them. CDR1 is SGHTA, CDR2 FQGTGA, per germline. CDR3 residues: CASSLGFQGNTGELFF. CDR3 DNA sequence: TGTGCCAGCAGCTTAGGGTTTCAGGGGAACACCGGGGAGCTGTTTTTT.

The rearrangement joins TRBV24-1 to TRBJ2-3; 8 bases line up with TRBD2. CDR1 is KGHDR, CDR2 SFDVKD, per germline. The CDR3 runs to 15 residues. V lost 7 bases and J lost 2; bases outside the gene matches: 7. CDR3 region: CATSRTGGNTDTQYF. As DNA, the CDR3 is TGTGCCACCAGCCGAACGGGGGGGAACACAGATACGCAGTATTTT.

There are many counts of this clonotype. The rearrangement uses TRBV6-2 or TRBV6-3 and TRBJ2-5, with D uncertain. The length of the CDR3 is 12 residues. Germline V gene data show CDR1 as MNHEY and CDR2 as SVGEGT. Trimming took 5 bases from V and 2 from J, leaving 6 bases between them. The chain's CDR3 is CASSDTQETQYF. CDR3 sequence (DNA): TGTGCCAGCAGTGACACTCAAGAGACCCAGTACTTC.

This clonotype was found a few times. This chain connects TRBV7-9 to TRBJ1-2; TRBD1 matches at 8 bases. The V segment lost 7 bases and the J segment 4 bases; nucleotides outside the gene matches: 8. CDR3 size: 14 residues. Per germline, CDR1 SEHNR and CDR2 FQNEAQ (reference sequence). CDR3 DNA sequence: TGTGCCAGCACCGGACAGGGAGTTTCCTATGGCTACACCTTC. Its protein product is CASTGQGVSYGYTF.

This chain's CDR3 is CATRDRDHEQYV. CDR3 sequence (DNA): TGTGCCACACGGGACAGGGACCACGAGCAGTACGTC. The gene calls are TRBV10-3 and TRBJ2-7; 9 bases line up with TRBD1. V shed 10 bases, J shed 5 bases, and the junction held 6 bases outside the gene matches. This CDR3 is 12 amino acids long. The germline gives CDR1 ENHRY, CDR2 SYGVKD.

This sequence joins TRBV4-3 and TRBJ1-2; D is uncertain. The CDR3 runs 15 residues. The V end was cut by 0 bases, the J end by 2 bases, with 10 bases between. Germline V lookup: CDR1 LGHNA, CDR2 YSLEER. CDR3 DNA: TGCGCCAGCAGCCAAGATAGGACGAGAAACTATGGCTACACCTTC. Translated: CASSQDRTRNYGYTF.

This clonotype was found a few times. J is TRBJ1-4 and V is TRBV7-2; 7 bases match TRBD1. Germline CDR1 is SGHTA and CDR2 is FQGNSA. V dropped 5 bases and J dropped 2; count of bases not matched to a gene: 5. The CDR3 has 15 amino acids. CDR3 coding DNA: TGTGCCAGCAGCCTTCAGGACAGGACTAATGAAAAACTGTTTTTT. This encodes CASSLQDRTNEKLFF.

The V and J genes are TRBV29-1 and TRBJ2-1; 7 bases are a match to TRBD2. With V trimmed by 6 bases and J by 6 bases, 14 bases remained unmatched. Germline-derived CDR1 and CDR2 are SQVTM and ANQGSEA. The CDR3 has 15 amino acids. The CDR3, as DNA: TGCAGCGTGGTGAAGGGACTACATACACGCAATGAGCAGTTCTTC. Translation: CSVVKGLHTRNEQFF.